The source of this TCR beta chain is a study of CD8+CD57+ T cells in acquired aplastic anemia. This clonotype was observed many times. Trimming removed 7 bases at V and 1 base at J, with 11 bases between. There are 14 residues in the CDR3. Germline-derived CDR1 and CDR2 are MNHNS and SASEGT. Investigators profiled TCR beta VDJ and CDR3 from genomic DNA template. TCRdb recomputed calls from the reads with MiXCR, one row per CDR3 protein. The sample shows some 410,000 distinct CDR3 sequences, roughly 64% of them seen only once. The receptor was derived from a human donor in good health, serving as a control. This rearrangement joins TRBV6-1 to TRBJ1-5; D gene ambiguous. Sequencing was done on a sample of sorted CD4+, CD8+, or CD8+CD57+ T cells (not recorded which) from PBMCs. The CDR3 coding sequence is TGTGCCAGCATCGGAAAGACAAGCAATCAGCCCCAGCATTTT. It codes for CASIGKTSNQPQHF.